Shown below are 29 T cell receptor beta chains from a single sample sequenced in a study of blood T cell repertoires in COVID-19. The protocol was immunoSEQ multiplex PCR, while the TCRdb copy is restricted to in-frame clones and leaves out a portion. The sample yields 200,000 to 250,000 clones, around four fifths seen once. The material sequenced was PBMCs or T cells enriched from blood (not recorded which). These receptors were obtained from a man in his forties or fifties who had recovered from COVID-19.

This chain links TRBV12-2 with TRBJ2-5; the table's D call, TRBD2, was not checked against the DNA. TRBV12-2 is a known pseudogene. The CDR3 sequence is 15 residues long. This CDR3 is CASRSGLAGAETQYF. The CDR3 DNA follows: TGTGCAAGTCGCTCGGGTCTAGCGGGAGCTGAGACCCAGTACTTC.

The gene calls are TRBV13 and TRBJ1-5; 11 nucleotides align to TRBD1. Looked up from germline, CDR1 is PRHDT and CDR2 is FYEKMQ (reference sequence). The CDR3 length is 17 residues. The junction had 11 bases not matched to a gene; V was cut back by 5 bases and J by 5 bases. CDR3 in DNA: TGTGCCAGCAGCCGATACCGGGACAGGGGGGCCGATCAGCCCCAGCATTTT. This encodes CASSRYRDRGADQPQHF. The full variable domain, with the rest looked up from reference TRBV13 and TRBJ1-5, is AAGVIQSPRHLIKEKRETATLKCYPIPRHDTVYWYQQGPGQDPQFLISFYEKMQSDKGSIPDRFSAQQFSDYHSELNMSSLELGDSALYFCASSRYRDRGADQPQHFGDGTRLSIL.

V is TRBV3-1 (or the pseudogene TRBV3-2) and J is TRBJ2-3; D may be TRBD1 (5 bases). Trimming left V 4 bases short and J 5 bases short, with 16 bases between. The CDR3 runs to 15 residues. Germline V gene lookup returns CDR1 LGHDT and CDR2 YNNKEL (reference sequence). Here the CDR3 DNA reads TGTGCCAGCAGCCCTATTCTCAGACAGATAGATACGCAGTATTTT. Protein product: CASSPILRQIDTQYF.

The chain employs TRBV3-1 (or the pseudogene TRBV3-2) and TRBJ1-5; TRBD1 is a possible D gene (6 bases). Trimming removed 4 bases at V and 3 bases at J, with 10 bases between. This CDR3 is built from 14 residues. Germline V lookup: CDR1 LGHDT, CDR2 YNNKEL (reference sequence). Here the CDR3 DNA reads TGTGCCAGCAGCCCTTCAGGGGACAATCAGCCCCAGCATTTT. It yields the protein CASSPSGDNQPQHF.

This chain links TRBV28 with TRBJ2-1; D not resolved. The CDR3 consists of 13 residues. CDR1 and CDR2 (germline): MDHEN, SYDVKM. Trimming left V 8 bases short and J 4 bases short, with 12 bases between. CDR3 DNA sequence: TGTGCCAGCTTAACCCCGGGTTACAATGAGCAGTTCTTC. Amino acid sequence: CASLTPGYNEQFF.

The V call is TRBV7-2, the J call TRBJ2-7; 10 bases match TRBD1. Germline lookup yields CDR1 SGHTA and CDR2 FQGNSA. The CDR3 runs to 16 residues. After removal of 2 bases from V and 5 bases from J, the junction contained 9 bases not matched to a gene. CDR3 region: CASSLWSGQGINEQYF. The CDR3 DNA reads TGTGCCAGCAGCTTATGGTCGGGACAGGGGATTAACGAGCAGTACTTC. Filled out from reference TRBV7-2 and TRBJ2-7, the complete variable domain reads GAGVSQSPSNKVTEKGKDVELRCDPISGHTALYWYRQSLGQGLEFLIYFQGNSAPDKSGLPSDRFSAERTGGSVSTLTIQRTQQEDSAVYLCASSLWSGQGINEQYFGPGTRLTVT.

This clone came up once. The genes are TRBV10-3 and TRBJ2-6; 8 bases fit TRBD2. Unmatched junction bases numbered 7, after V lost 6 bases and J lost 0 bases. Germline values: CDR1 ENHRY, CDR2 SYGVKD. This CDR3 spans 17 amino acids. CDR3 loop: CAIRPPGGYSGANVLTF. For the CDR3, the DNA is TGTGCCATCAGACCACCGGGAGGGTACTCTGGGGCCAACGTCCTGACTTTC.

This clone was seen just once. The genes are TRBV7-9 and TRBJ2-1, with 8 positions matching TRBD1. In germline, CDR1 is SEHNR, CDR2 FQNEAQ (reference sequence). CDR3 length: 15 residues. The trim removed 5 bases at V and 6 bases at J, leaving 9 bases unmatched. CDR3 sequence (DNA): TGTGCCAGCAGCCCGAGGACAGGGAGTCTCAATGAGCAGTTCTTC. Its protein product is CASSPRTGSLNEQFF.

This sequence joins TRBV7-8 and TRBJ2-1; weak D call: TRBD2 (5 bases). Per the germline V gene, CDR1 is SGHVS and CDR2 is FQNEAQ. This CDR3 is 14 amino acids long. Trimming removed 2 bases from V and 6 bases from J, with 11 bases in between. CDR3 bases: TGTGCCAGCAGCTTACGTCGCCGGGGCAATGAGCAGTTCTTC. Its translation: CASSLRRRGNEQFF.

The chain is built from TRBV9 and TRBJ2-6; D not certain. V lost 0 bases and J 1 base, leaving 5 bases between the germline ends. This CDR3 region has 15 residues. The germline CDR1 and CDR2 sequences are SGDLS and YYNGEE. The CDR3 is CASSVALSGANVLTF. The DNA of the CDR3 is TGTGCCAGCAGCGTAGCTCTTTCTGGGGCCAACGTCCTGACTTTC. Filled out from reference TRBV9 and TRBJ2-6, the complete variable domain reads DSGVTQTPKHLITATGQRVTLRCSPRSGDLSVYWYQQSLDQGLQFLIQYYNGEERAKGNILERFSAQQFPDLHSELNLSSLELGDSALYFCASSVALSGANVLTFGAGSRLTVL.

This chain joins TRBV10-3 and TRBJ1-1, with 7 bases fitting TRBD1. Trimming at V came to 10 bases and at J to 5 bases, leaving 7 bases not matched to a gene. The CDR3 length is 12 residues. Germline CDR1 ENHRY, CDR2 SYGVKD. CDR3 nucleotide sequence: TGTGCCACTGGACAGGCCGAGACTGAAGCTTTCTTT. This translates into CATGQAETEAFF.

For the CDR3, the DNA is TGTGCCAGCAGTTTAGAGCGGGGGCTCTCCTACGAGCAGTACTTC. As protein: CASSLERGLSYEQYF. The genes are TRBV2 and TRBJ2-7, with 8 bases lining up with TRBD2. V shed 5 bases and J 0 bases; nucleotides not matched to a gene: 6. The V gene's germline CDR1 is SNHLY and CDR2 FYNNEI. The CDR3 has 15 amino acids.

The CDR3 is CASSLISGERETQYF. The CDR3 DNA follows: TGTGCCAGCAGCTTAATATCAGGGGAGCGGGAGACCCAGTACTTC. The chain has TRBV7-3 and TRBJ2-5; tentatively, D is TRBD1 (6 bases). This CDR3 is built from 15 residues. Per the germline V gene, CDR1 is SGHTA and CDR2 is FQGTGA. The V end lost 1 base, the J end lost 5 bases, and 14 bases lay between the germline ends.

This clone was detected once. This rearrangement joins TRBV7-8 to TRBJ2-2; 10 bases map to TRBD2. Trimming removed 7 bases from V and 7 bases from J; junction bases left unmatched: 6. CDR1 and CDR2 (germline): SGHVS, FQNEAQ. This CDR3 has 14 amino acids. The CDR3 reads CASIPGLAVGELFF. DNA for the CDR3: TGTGCCAGCATCCCAGGACTAGCGGTCGGGGAGCTGTTTTTT.

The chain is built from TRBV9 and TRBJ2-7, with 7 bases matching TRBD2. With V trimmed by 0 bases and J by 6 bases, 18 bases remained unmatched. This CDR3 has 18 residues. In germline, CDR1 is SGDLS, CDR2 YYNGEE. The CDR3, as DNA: TGTGCCAGCAGCGTAGGGCTAGGGACGGGGACTAAATCTCCCGAGCAGTACTTC. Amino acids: CASSVGLGTGTKSPEQYF.

CDR3 sequence (DNA): TGTGCCAGCAGCCCTCGGGGGCGGGGGGGCGCCTACGAGCAGTACTTC. Amino acids: CASSPRGRGGAYEQYF. This chain joins TRBV7-8 and TRBJ2-7, with 9 positions matching TRBD2. J was trimmed by 2 bases and V by 5 bases; bases with no gene match: 10. From germline, CDR1 is SGHVS and CDR2 FQNEAQ. The CDR3 is 16 residues long. The entire variable domain, with the rest obtained from reference TRBV7-8 and TRBJ2-7, is as follows: GAGVSQSPRYKVAKRGQDVALRCDPISGHVSLFWYQQALGQGPEFLTYFQNEAQLDKSGLPSDRFFAERPEGSVSTLKIQRTQQEDSAVYLCASSPRGRGGAYEQYFGPGTRLTVT.

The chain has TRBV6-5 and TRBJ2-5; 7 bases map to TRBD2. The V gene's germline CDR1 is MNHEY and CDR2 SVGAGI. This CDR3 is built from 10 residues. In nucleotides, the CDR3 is TGTGCTGCGGGGGAGGAGACCCAGTACTTC. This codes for CAAGEETQYF.

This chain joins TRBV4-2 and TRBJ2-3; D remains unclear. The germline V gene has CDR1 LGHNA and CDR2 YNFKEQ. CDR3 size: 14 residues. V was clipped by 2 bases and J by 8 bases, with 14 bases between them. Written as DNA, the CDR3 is TGTGCCAGCAGCCAATCGACCGCGGCCGGTACGCAGTATTTT. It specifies CASSQSTAAGTQYF.

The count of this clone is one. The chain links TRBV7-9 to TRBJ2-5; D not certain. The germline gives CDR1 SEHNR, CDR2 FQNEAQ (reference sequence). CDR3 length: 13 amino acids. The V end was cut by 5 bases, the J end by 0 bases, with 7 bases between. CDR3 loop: CASSGQYQETQYF. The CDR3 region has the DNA TGTGCCAGCAGCGGGCAGTACCAAGAGACCCAGTACTTC.

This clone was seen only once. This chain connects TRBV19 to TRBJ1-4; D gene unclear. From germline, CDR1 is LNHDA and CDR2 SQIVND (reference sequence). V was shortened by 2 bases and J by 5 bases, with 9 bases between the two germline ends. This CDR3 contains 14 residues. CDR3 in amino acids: CASSIIGGNEKLFF. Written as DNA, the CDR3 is TGTGCCAGTAGTATAATTGGCGGGAATGAAAAACTGTTTTTT.

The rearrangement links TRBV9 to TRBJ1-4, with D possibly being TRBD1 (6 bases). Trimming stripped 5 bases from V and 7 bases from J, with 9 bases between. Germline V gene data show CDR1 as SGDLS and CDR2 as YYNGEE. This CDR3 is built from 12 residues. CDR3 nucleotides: TGTGCCAGCAGACAGGGATCTGAAAAACTGTTTTTT. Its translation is CASRQGSEKLFF.

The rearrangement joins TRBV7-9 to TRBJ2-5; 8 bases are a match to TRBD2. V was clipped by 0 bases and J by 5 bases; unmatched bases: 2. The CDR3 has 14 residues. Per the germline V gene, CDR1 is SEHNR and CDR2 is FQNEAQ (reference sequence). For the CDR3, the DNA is TGTGCCAGCAGCTTAGCTAGCGGGGTGGAGACCCAGTACTTC. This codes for CASSLASGVETQYF.

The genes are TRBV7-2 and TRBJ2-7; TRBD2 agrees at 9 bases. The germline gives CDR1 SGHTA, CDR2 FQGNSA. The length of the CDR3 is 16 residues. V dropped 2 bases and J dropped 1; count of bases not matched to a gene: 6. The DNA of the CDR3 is TGTGCCAGCAGCTTAACGGGAGCGGGGGGATCCTACGAGCAGTACTTC. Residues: CASSLTGAGGSYEQYF.

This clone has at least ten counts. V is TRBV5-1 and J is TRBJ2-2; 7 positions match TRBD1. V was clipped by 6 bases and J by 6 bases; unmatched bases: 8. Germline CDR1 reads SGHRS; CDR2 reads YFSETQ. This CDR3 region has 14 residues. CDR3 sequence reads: CASKVEGAAGELFF. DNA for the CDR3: TGCGCCAGCAAAGTCGAGGGGGCGGCCGGGGAGCTGTTTTTT.

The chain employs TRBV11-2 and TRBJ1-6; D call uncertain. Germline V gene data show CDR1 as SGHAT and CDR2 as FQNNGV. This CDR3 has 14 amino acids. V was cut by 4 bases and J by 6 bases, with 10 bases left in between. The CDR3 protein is CASSWRDVNSPLHF. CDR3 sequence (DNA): TGTGCCAGCAGCTGGAGGGATGTTAATTCACCCCTCCACTTT. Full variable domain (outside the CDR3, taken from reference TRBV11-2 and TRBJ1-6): EAGVAQSPRYKIIEKRQSVAFWCNPISGHATLYWYQQILGQGPKLLIQFQNNGVVDDSQLPKDRFSAERLKGVDSTLKIQPAKLEDSAVYLCASSWRDVNSPLHFGNGTRLTVT.

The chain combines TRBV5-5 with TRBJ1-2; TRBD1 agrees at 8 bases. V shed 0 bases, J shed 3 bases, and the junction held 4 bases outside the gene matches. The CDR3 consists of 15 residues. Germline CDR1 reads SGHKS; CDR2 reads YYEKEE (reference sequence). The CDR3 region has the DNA TGTGCCAGCAGCTTGGGGGCAGGGGGCTACTATGGCTACACCTTC. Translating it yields CASSLGAGGYYGYTF.

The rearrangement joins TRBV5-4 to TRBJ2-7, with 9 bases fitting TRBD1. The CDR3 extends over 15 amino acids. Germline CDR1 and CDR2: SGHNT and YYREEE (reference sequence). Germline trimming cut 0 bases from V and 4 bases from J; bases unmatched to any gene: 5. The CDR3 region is CASSLAPDRGYEQYF. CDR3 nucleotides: TGTGCCAGCAGCTTGGCCCCGGACAGGGGTTACGAGCAGTACTTC. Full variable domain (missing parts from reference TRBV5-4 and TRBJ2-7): ETGVTQSPTHLIKTRGQQVTLRCSSQSGHNTVSWYQQALGQGPQFIFQYYREEENGRGNFPPRFSGLQFPNYSSELNVNALELDDSALYLCASSLAPDRGYEQYFGPGTRLTVT.

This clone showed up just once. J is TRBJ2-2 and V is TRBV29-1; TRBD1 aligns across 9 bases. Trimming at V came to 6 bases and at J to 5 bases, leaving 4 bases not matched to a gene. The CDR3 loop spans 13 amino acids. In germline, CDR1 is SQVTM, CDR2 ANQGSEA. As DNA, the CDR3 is TGCAGCGTCGACAGGGGGGGTACCGGGGAGCTGTTTTTT. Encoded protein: CSVDRGGTGELFF.

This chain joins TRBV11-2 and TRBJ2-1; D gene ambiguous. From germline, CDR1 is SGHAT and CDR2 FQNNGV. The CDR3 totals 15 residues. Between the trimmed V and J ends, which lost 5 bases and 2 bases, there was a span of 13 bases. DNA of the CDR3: TGTGCCAGCAGCACCAGGCAGGAAACCTACAATGAGCAGTTCTTC. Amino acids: CASSTRQETYNEQFF.